This T cell receptor beta chain was observed in a study of regulatory T cells in long-lasting Graves disease (dated by TCRdb to the early 2020s). With regard to the full study: To count as having persistent Graves' disease, a patient had to have received antithyroid drug treatment for over 5 years with TSH receptor autoantibodies remaining persistently positive. The study was registered as a clinical trial and conducted in China. Peripheral blood TCR sequencing and RNA sequencing compared persistent Graves' disease patients with newly diagnosed Graves' disease patients. A total of approximately 35 samples underwent TCR sequencing: 13 from persistent and around 20 from newly diagnosed Graves' disease patients. Antithyroid drugs had been taken for approximately 9.5 years on average by persistent Graves' disease patients in the clinical cohort. Study-wide conclusions, independent of this receptor: Preferential use of TRBV28, TRBJ1-2 and TRBJ2-5 was observed in persistent disease, whereas TRBV20-1 and TRBJ2-1 were favored in newly diagnosed disease. Only the TCR beta chain was sequenced and analyzed. Persistent Graves' disease patients showed lower TCR Shannon entropy and fewer highly expanded clones than newly diagnosed patients, suggesting clonal expansion. Only peripheral blood was studied, because thyroid tissue, the primary lesion, was inaccessible. A larger number of public clonotypes was shared among persistent patients (fewer than 3,000) than among newly diagnosed patients (approximately 930). The authors acknowledged the small sample size as a limitation that may reduce accuracy.

The library was produced with multiplex PCR. Sequencing relied on an Illumina HiSeq 4000. TCR beta libraries were built with iRepertoire HTBI primers and Arm-PCR amplification of CDR3 regions. Before sequencing, the PCR products went through gel purification. The published analysis was carried out like this. Gene usage analysis of CDR3 amino acid clonotypes used the 60 to 75 TRBV and about 13 TRBJ segments found across samples. Filtered high-quality paired reads were merged into contigs using COPE and FqMerger. BLAST was used to align contigs to the IMGT TRBV, TRBD and TRBJ reference genes, and CDR3 was defined following IMGT. Highly expanded clones were defined as clonotypes with a frequency above 0.1%. Repertoire diversity was measured by Shannon entropy, and V-J evenness by the Gini coefficient. A clonotype found in more than one individual was treated as public. TCRdb cleaned the public reads at Q25 with fastp, built clones with MiXCR and kept in-frame beta chains. Every CDR3 protein is listed once, alongside the most common genes and DNA of its rows. The V and J calls and clone size are TCRdb's, not the authors'. The sample table records approximately 380,000 distinct CDR3 sequences; less than 25% of these occur just once. The ten largest clones capture around 20% of the sample.

Notes on this clonotype: Its antigen remains unidentified. One base away lies a much larger clone, so this may be a sequencing read error.

Taken with the paper, the label for time point translates to: persistent/refractory GD, antithyroid drugs over 5 years with positive TRAb. For both TCR sequencing and RNA sequencing, RNA was extracted from PBMCs in TRIzol. The diagnosis of Graves' disease followed American Thyroid Association guidelines. Patients for the study were recruited at an endocrinology department in Xi'an, China. Each patient gave about 8.1 milliliters of peripheral blood, collected in an EDTA anticoagulant tube. PBMCs were isolated by Ficoll Paque Plus density gradient separation without further T cell sorting. An Agilent 2100 Bioanalyzer and agarose gel were used to assess RNA quality, and a NanoDrop 2000 was used to measure RNA concentration. The cysteine opens and the phenylalanine closes a CDR3 of 14 amino acids. Just the 42-base CDR3 DNA is kept, in frame starting at base 1. V and J lose 8 bases and 4 bases, and a span of 18 bases separates them. CDR1 MNHNS and CDR2 SASEGT are derived from the germline V gene.

Sequenced material: peripheral blood mononuclear cells (PBMCs), taken when the disease was refractory, from a patient treated with antithyroid drugs. The TCR was taken from a female donor with Graves disease. In this chain, TRBV6-1 is recombined with TRBJ2-7, and perhaps TRBD1 as D gene, on 6 matching bases. The nucleotides read TGTGCCAGCTTTGACAACGCGAGGGGGTACGAGCAGTACTTC. It translates as CASFDNARGYEQYF.